Reported below is one TCR beta chain. Its antigen remains unidentified. The input lacks base qualities; no much larger clone sits a single base away. The collaborating institutions used their own protocols to collect whole blood in K2EDTA tubes. For TCRbeta analysis, collaborators shipped samples in one of three forms: frozen whole blood, isolated PBMCs, or DNA extracted from either of those sample types. The source of the sample is a study of blood T cell repertoires in COVID-19 (dated by TCRdb to the early 2020s). With regard to the full study: Samples covering the acute and convalescent phases of COVID-19 were provided by collaborators in the United States, Italy and Spain. Samples were obtained from the ongoing ImmuneRACE study (first 160 participants) and from 1,000 to 1,500 subjects provided by 6 global collaborators. Nearly every sample came with metadata listing a de-identified subject ID, COVID-19 status, age in years and sex. Where available, HLA class I and class II types were obtained from metadata supplied by the sample provider rather than from assay-based typing. The prospective study material was composed of cDNA or gDNA derived from T cells, B-cell-depleted T cells, or PBMCs. The repertoires were made available in a free public database intended to serve as a resource for research on the immune response to SARS-CoV-2. Deeply sampled blood TCRbeta repertoires from subjects exposed to, actively infected with, or recovered from COVID-19 were included in the dataset. What the study reported, not specific to this receptor: The amount of clinical and demographic metadata varied by source and participant and was provided uncurated.

The CDR3 measures 13 amino acids from cysteine to phenylalanine. Of the read, only the CDR3 DNA is kept; its 39 bases are in frame from base 1. V lost 10 bases and J lost 8 bases; the stretch between them is 17 bases long. From a lookup of the germline V gene, CDR1 and CDR2 are KGHSH and LQKENI. TCRbeta CDR3 regions were amplified from genomic DNA using the immunoSEQ Assay, a bias-controlled multiplex PCR. On the study's bioinformatics: Nucleated cell counts per sample were estimated from amplification of reference gene primers within the assay. To quantify the absolute abundance of each unique TCRbeta CDR3 rearrangement, sequence reads were collapsed and filtered. For each sample, productive Simpson clonality was calculated as the square root of Simpson's diversity index across productive rearrangements. The immuneACCESS repertoire file appears here via TCRdb, limited to in-frame rearrangements. These files lack a portion of the clones; in checked studies, under half of the deficit traces to unresolved V genes, and the cause of the others is not known. The D gene and trimming were derived from the DNA, and the V and J assignments and clone size from that table. This sample comprises about 190,000 clones, 80% to 90% of them detected only once. The ten top clones hold approximately 5.1% of the sample.

The sample taken for sequencing was peripheral blood. The rearrangement joined TRBV18 to TRBJ1-4; tentative D gene TRBD1, with 6 bases matching. This sequence originates from a woman between 65 and 79 years old with active or convalescent COVID-19. The CDR3: CATSGGRREKLFF. The sequenced DNA is TGTGCCACCTCCGGGGGGCGTAGGGAAAAACTGTTTTTT.